The 3 T cell receptor beta chains below were found in one sample sequenced in a study of T cells in Graves' hyperthyroidism and ophthalmopathy. Amplification yielded TCR beta CDR3 regions, with RNA transcripts as the source. TCR CDR3 regions were first amplified by RT-PCR with HTBI primers. MiXCR, applied by TCRdb to the multiplex PCR reads, yields one record per CDR3 protein. The data hold 490,000 or so distinct CDR3 sequences, with less than 20% observed a single time. Material for sequencing was blood. The source is a man in his forties or fifties with Graves' ophthalmopathy.

This clonotype was detected ten times or more. This sequence joins TRBV7-3 and TRBJ2-1; 7 bases are shared with TRBD2. V lost 1 base, J lost 1 base, and 7 bases stayed unmatched. The CDR3 sequence is 17 residues long. The germline gives CDR1 SGHTA, CDR2 FQGTGA. The DNA for the CDR3 is TGTGCCAGCAGCTTAAGTTTGGGCGGGGGTTCCTACAATGAGCAGTTCTTC. Translation: CASSLSLGGGSYNEQFF.

A remark on this clonotype: A much larger clonotype is one base distant, so this may be a read error. Here the CDR3 reads CASRGPGTGSLETQYF. CDR3 sequence (DNA): TGTGCCAGCAGGGGACCCGGGACAGGATCGTTAGAGACCCAGTACTTC. The J gene is TRBJ2-5, the V gene TRBV6-1; 8 nucleotides line up with TRBD1. CDR1 and CDR2 (germline): MNHNS, SASEGT. V lost 6 bases and J lost 4; bases outside the gene matches: 13. This CDR3 region has 16 residues.

This clonotype was detected a few times. The rearrangement uses TRBV20-1 and TRBJ1-1; 9 nucleotides agree with TRBD1. CDR3 size: 17 residues. CDR1 and CDR2 from the germline V gene are DFQATT and SNEGSKA (reference sequence). The V gene end was trimmed by 0 bases and the J gene end by 6 bases; junction bases not matched to a gene: 14. The CDR3 loop is CSARDFKSRDRVAEAFF. The CDR3 DNA follows: TGCAGTGCTAGAGATTTTAAGTCTCGGGACAGGGTGGCTGAAGCTTTCTTT.